A selection of T cell receptor beta chains follows, all from one sample in a study of spatial heterogeneity in lung cancer. From the 5' RACE reads, TCRdb called clonotypes with MiXCR, one entry per CDR3 protein. The sample holds 7,300 or so distinct CDR3 sequences, roughly a tenth seen once. Material: lung tumor tissue, obtained at surgery. These receptors came from a male donor with early-stage non-small cell lung cancer. Both conserved end residues are part of each CDR3. The order of the fields is CDR3 DNA, CDR3 protein, J gene, clone size, V gene, D gene. A D gene is named only where the DNA matches it firmly. The size field is filled for only some rows; it gives once, few, many or a size class.

CDR3 DNA: TGTGCCAGCAGCACTGGGTGGGGCCGCACAGATACGCAGTATTTT
CDR3 protein: CASSTGWGRTDTQYF
J gene: TRBJ2-3
clone size: medium-sized
V gene: TRBV7-2
D gene: NA

CDR3 DNA: TGTGCCAGCAGCCTACGAGGACTAGCGGGAGGGACCGGGGAGCTGTTTTTT
CDR3 protein: CASSLRGLAGGTGELFF
J gene: TRBJ2-2
clone size: many
V gene: TRBV7-9
D gene: TRBD2

CDR3 DNA: TGCGCCAGCAGCCCAGGACAGGGAGGGACTGAAGCTTTCTTT
CDR3 protein: CASSPGQGGTEAFF
J gene: TRBJ1-1
clone size: few
V gene: TRBV5-1
D gene: TRBD1

CDR3 DNA: TGTGCCAGCAGCTGGGACATGAACACTGAAGCTTTCTTT
CDR3 protein: CASSWDMNTEAFF
J gene: TRBJ1-1
clone size: medium-sized
V gene: TRBV14
D gene: NA

CDR3 DNA: TGTGCCAGCAGTTACGCGGGAGGCCCGAACACCGGGGAGCTGTTTTTT
CDR3 protein: CASSYAGGPNTGELFF
J gene: TRBJ2-2
clone size: medium-sized
V gene: TRBV6-5
D gene: TRBD2

CDR3 DNA: TGCAGTGCTAGACTAGCGGGAGGATTGTACGAGCAGTACTTC
CDR3 protein: CSARLAGGLYEQYF
J gene: TRBJ2-7
clone size: few
V gene: TRBV20-1
D gene: TRBD2

CDR3 DNA: TGTGCCAGCAGTTTAACTAGGAGCTCTGGAAACACCATATATTTT
CDR3 protein: CASSLTRSSGNTIYF
J gene: TRBJ1-3
clone size: NA
V gene: TRBV28
D gene: NA

CDR3 DNA: TGTGCCAGCACGGGACTAGACCACAATGAGCAGTTCTTC
CDR3 protein: CASTGLDHNEQFF
J gene: TRBJ2-1
clone size: medium-sized
V gene: TRBV2
D gene: TRBD2

CDR3 DNA: TGCAGTGCTAGCCAGGGTCTGCTGGGTTCACCCCTCCACTTT
CDR3 protein: CSASQGLLGSPLHF
J gene: TRBJ1-6
clone size: NA
V gene: TRBV20-1
D gene: NA

CDR3 DNA: TGTGCCAGCCGGGAAAAGAACACTGAAGCTTTCTTT
CDR3 protein: CASREKNTEAFF
J gene: TRBJ1-1
clone size: NA
V gene: TRBV6-1
D gene: NA

CDR3 DNA: TGCGCCAGCAGCGCAGCTGGACTAGCGGCAGCCGGCAATGAGCAGTTCTTC
CDR3 protein: CASSAAGLAAAGNEQFF
J gene: TRBJ2-1
clone size: NA
V gene: TRBV5-1
D gene: TRBD2

CDR3 DNA: TGCGCCAGCAGCGGCGAAGTGGGGGAGACCCAGTACTTC
CDR3 protein: CASSGEVGETQYF
J gene: TRBJ2-5
clone size: many
V gene: TRBV5-1
D gene: NA

CDR3 DNA: TGCAGTGCTAGAGTAGGGGGATTTGGTGAAGCTTTCTTT
CDR3 protein: CSARVGGFGEAFF
J gene: TRBJ1-1
clone size: NA
V gene: TRBV20-1
D gene: NA

CDR3 DNA: TGTGCCATCAGGGGGACACACACTACCCGCGGGAACACTGAAGCTTTCTTT
CDR3 protein: CAIRGTHTTRGNTEAFF
J gene: TRBJ1-1
clone size: many
V gene: TRBV10-3
D gene: NA

CDR3 DNA: TGTGCCAGCAGCTTAGTGCGAAGGGATGAGCAGTTCTTC
CDR3 protein: CASSLVRRDEQFF
J gene: TRBJ2-1
clone size: few
V gene: TRBV7-2
D gene: NA

CDR3 DNA: TGTGCCAGCAGCTTAGGGACAGACGCAGATACGCAGTATTTT
CDR3 protein: CASSLGTDADTQYF
J gene: TRBJ2-3
clone size: medium-sized
V gene: TRBV7-3
D gene: TRBD1

CDR3 DNA: TGTGCCAGCACGCAAGAGACCCAGTACTTC
CDR3 protein: CASTQETQYF
J gene: TRBJ2-5
clone size: few
V gene: TRBV27
D gene: NA

CDR3 DNA: TGTGCCAGCAGCTTGGGAGTTACAGGACCCAATGAGCAGTTCTTC
CDR3 protein: CASSLGVTGPNEQFF
J gene: TRBJ2-1
clone size: medium-sized
V gene: TRBV7-6
D gene: NA

CDR3 DNA: TGTGCCAGCAGCCGAATGAACTTCGGAGGGACAGATACGCAGTATTTT
CDR3 protein: CASSRMNFGGTDTQYF
J gene: TRBJ2-3
clone size: medium-sized
V gene: TRBV14
D gene: NA

CDR3 DNA: TGTGTTTCAGCGGGAGTGGGTTACGAGCAGTACTTC
CDR3 protein: CVSAGVGYEQYF
J gene: TRBJ2-7
clone size: few
V gene: TRBV2
D gene: TRBD2

CDR3 DNA: TGTGCCATCAGTGAAAATACCGGGGAGCTGTTTTTT
CDR3 protein: CAISENTGELFF
J gene: TRBJ2-2
clone size: NA
V gene: TRBV10-3
D gene: NA

CDR3 DNA: TGTGCCAGCAGTTTATTCGGAGGGGCCCTCCACTTT
CDR3 protein: CASSLFGGALHF
J gene: TRBJ1-6
clone size: medium-sized
V gene: TRBV27
D gene: NA

CDR3 DNA: TGTGCCAGCAACTCAGGGGGCGATTTTAAAAAACTGTTTTTT
CDR3 protein: CASNSGGDFKKLFF
J gene: TRBJ1-4
clone size: many
V gene: TRBV2
D gene: TRBD1

CDR3 DNA: TGCGCCAGCAGCTGGACAGTCGCAACTAATGAAAAACTGTTTTTT
CDR3 protein: CASSWTVATNEKLFF
J gene: TRBJ1-4
clone size: medium-sized
V gene: TRBV5-1
D gene: NA

CDR3 DNA: TGTGCCAGCAGCTCAGGGGGCCACGAGCAGTACTTC
CDR3 protein: CASSSGGHEQYF
J gene: TRBJ2-7
clone size: many
V gene: TRBV11-2
D gene: TRBD1

CDR3 DNA: TGTGCCATCAGTGAGACAGATACGCAGTATTTT
CDR3 protein: CAISETDTQYF
J gene: TRBJ2-3
clone size: few
V gene: TRBV10-3
D gene: NA

CDR3 DNA: TGTGCCACCAGTGACCCCCGGACAGGGCCAGATACGCAGTATTTT
CDR3 protein: CATSDPRTGPDTQYF
J gene: TRBJ2-3
clone size: medium-sized
V gene: TRBV24-1
D gene: TRBD1

CDR3 DNA: TGTGCCAGTAGTATGCTGGGGAGGTATGGCTACACCTTC
CDR3 protein: CASSMLGRYGYTF
J gene: TRBJ1-2
clone size: medium-sized
V gene: TRBV19
D gene: NA

CDR3 DNA: TGCGCCAGCAGCTCCGGGACTAGCGGGTACCAAGAGACCCAGTACTTC
CDR3 protein: CASSSGTSGYQETQYF
J gene: TRBJ2-5
clone size: many
V gene: TRBV5-1
D gene: TRBD2

CDR3 DNA: TGTGCCACCAGCAGAGAGGGGCTGGCTAGCACAGATACGCAGTATTTT
CDR3 protein: CATSREGLASTDTQYF
J gene: TRBJ2-3
clone size: many
V gene: TRBV15
D gene: NA

CDR3 DNA: TGCGCCAGCAGCCAAGTTTCCGGGACGAATGGCTACACCTTC
CDR3 protein: CASSQVSGTNGYTF
J gene: TRBJ1-2
clone size: NA
V gene: TRBV4-3
D gene: NA

CDR3 DNA: TGTGCCAGCAGCCCGGGACGCCAAACCTACAATGAGCAGTTCTTC
CDR3 protein: CASSPGRQTYNEQFF
J gene: TRBJ2-1
clone size: NA
V gene: TRBV13
D gene: NA

CDR3 DNA: TGTGCCAGCAGTTTATCGGGGCGGCCCCCCAATGAAAAACTGTTTTTT
CDR3 protein: CASSLSGRPPNEKLFF
J gene: TRBJ1-4
clone size: many
V gene: TRBV27
D gene: NA

CDR3 DNA: TGCGCCAGCAGCTTCGTAACAGGGGGCTATAATTCACCCCTCCACTTT
CDR3 protein: CASSFVTGGYNSPLHF
J gene: TRBJ1-6
clone size: few
V gene: TRBV5-1
D gene: TRBD1

CDR3 DNA: TGTGCCATCAGTGAGTCGACCGGGTCGGGCGGGACTACAGATACGCAGTATTTT
CDR3 protein: CAISESTGSGGTTDTQYF
J gene: TRBJ2-3
clone size: NA
V gene: TRBV10-3
D gene: NA